This is a list of T cell receptor beta chains from one sample in a study of identifying expanded T cells in peripheral blood. Assay used: immunoSEQ multiplex PCR; TCRdb lists only in-frame clones, some missing. This sample has about 130,000 clones, with 86% found just once. The sequencing sample was made of blood. Receptors originate from a person aged 18-70 years in good health. The CDR3 runs from the conserved cysteine through the conserved F or W.

len: 15; v_gene: TRBV7-2; CDR3aa: CASSLGGTRGNEQFF
len: 16; v_gene: TRBV28; CDR3aa: CASSPLPHSMNTEAFF
len: 19; v_gene: TRBV4-2; CDR3aa: CASSQGAVLIHPTNEKLFF
len: 16; v_gene: TRBV27; CDR3aa: CASSPQGARSNQPQHF
len: 14; v_gene: TRBV28; CDR3aa: CASSTPTRTYEQYF
len: 14; v_gene: TRBV6-5; CDR3aa: CASTSRGLGQPQHF
len: 14; v_gene: TRBV6-6; CDR3aa: CASSYTRAALSYTF
len: 15; v_gene: TRBV6-6; CDR3aa: CASSYADRGPDEQYF
len: 16; v_gene: TRBV27; CDR3aa: CASSPRGAGGSYEQYF
len: 11; v_gene: TRBV19; CDR3aa: CASKFRDTQYF
len: 15; v_gene: TRBV5-5; CDR3aa: CASRTRWEYQETQYF
len: 14; v_gene: TRBV6-5; CDR3aa: CASSYSSFVRTQYF
len: 14; v_gene: TRBV7-2; CDR3aa: CASSLAGENSPLHF
len: 15; v_gene: TRBV7-7; CDR3aa: CASSLIEGTQETQYF
len: 15; v_gene: TRBV7-9; CDR3aa: CASGHIGVSNNEQFF
len: 12; v_gene: TRBV29-1; CDR3aa: CSAGQGTGELFF
len: 15; v_gene: TRBV7-9; CDR3aa: CASSSPGSSNSPLHF
len: 15; v_gene: TRBV28; CDR3aa: CASSSTYRGNQPQHF
len: 18; v_gene: TRBV14; CDR3aa: CASSSDEWRASGANVLTF
len: 14; v_gene: TRBV5-1; CDR3aa: CASRWSRGVETQYF
len: 16; v_gene: TRBV27; CDR3aa: CASRRGLAGGYNEQFF
len: 15; v_gene: TRBV9; CDR3aa: CASSDSGRYQETQYF
len: 12; v_gene: TRBV29-1; CDR3aa: CSVEDRSDGYTF
len: 13; v_gene: TRBV6-6; CDR3aa: CASSYPGERSQYF
len: 16; v_gene: TRBV7-2; CDR3aa: CASNPGVSSSYNEQFF
len: 15; v_gene: TRBV7-3; CDR3aa: CASSPGGQGANGYTF
len: 17; v_gene: TRBV19; CDR3aa: CASSILVGTAGNYGYTF
len: 14; v_gene: TRBV19; CDR3aa: CASSMSRGEGEQYF
len: 13; v_gene: TRBV7-9; CDR3aa: CASSLAQDEKLFF
len: 16; v_gene: TRBV5-3; CDR3aa: CARSFFPLGGDYGYTF
len: 15; v_gene: TRBV27; CDR3aa: CASRGTGLAKHEQYF
len: 12; v_gene: TRBV7-3; CDR3aa: CASSLSTDTQYF
len: 13; v_gene: TRBV28; CDR3aa: CATEGGWGEKLFF
len: 13; v_gene: TRBV2; CDR3aa: CASRTGYNQPQHF
len: 15; v_gene: TRBV5-6; CDR3aa: CASSFLTGGLREQFF
len: 13; v_gene: TRBV12-5; CDR3aa: CASTYGQGETQYF
len: 11; v_gene: TRBV7-9; CDR3aa: CASSLAGGYTF
len: 16; v_gene: TRBV18; CDR3aa: CASSRLSQGSNQPQHF
len: 16; v_gene: TRBV18; CDR3aa: CASSPNEGPGANVLTF
len: 16; v_gene: TRBV7-9; CDR3aa: CASSPSRTARIETQYF
len: 15; v_gene: TRBV15; CDR3aa: CATQGGRGTYNEQFF
len: 15; v_gene: TRBV7-2; CDR3aa: CASSLKARSTDTQYF
len: 16; v_gene: TRBV25-1; CDR3aa: CASSGPGVRGVYGYTF
len: 15; v_gene: TRBV28; CDR3aa: CASSVGYARDNEQFF
len: 15; v_gene: TRBV7-3; CDR3aa: CASSSHHTGTDTQYF
len: 13; v_gene: TRBV10-3; CDR3aa: CAIRGDPFYEQYF
len: 15; v_gene: TRBV5-1; CDR3aa: CASSLAAREWETQYF